The 30 T cell receptor beta chains below all came from one sample that was sequenced in a study of neurological immune-mediated disorders. As for time point: technical triplicate 2. MiXCR, run by TCRdb on the 5' RACE reads, gives a single entry per CDR3 protein. The data show about 31,000 distinct CDR3 sequences, about 14% seen once. Sequencing was done on a sample of CD4+ T cells from blood. These receptors came from a female donor with HTLV-1-associated myelopathy (HAM/TSP).

This clonotype was seen repeatedly, ten times or more. This chain joins TRBV11-2 and TRBJ1-4; TRBD1 is a possible D gene (5 bases). The ends were cut back, 0 bases at V and 4 bases at J, with 6 bases in the middle. This CDR3 spans 14 amino acids. Germline loops: CDR1 SGHAT, CDR2 FQNNGV. The CDR3 loop is CASSLDRDNEKLFF. The CDR3 DNA follows: TGTGCCAGCAGCTTAGACAGGGATAATGAAAAACTGTTTTTT.

This clonotype was counted at least ten times. This chain joins TRBV7-9 and TRBJ2-1; 12 bases align to TRBD1. The CDR3 totals 15 residues. After removal of 4 bases from V and 4 bases from J, the junction contained 2 bases not matched to a gene. CDR1 and CDR2 (germline): SEHNR, FQNEAQ (reference sequence). This CDR3 is CASSSGQGAYNEQFF. The CDR3 DNA sequence: TGTGCCAGCAGCTCGGGACAGGGGGCTTACAATGAGCAGTTCTTC.

This clonotype was counted at least ten times. This rearrangement joins TRBV6-2 or TRBV6-3 to TRBJ1-2, with TRBD1 identical over 7 bases. After removal of 0 bases from V and 3 bases from J, the junction contained 7 bases not matched to a gene. Germline V gene data show CDR1 as MNHEY and CDR2 as SVGEGT. The CDR3 runs to 16 residues. CDR3 sequence (DNA): TGTGCCAGCAGTTACTCAACGACAGGGAGGGACTATGGCTACACCTTC. This translates into CASSYSTTGRDYGYTF.

This clonotype was recorded at least ten times. This sequence joins TRBV20-1 and TRBJ2-5, with TRBD2 matching over 9 bases. CDR1 and CDR2 (germline): DFQATT, SNEGSKA (reference sequence). V lost 0 bases and J lost 7; bases outside the gene matches: 9. This CDR3 is built from 15 residues. The CDR3 DNA follows: TGCAGTGCTAGAGACGGTGTAGCGGGGGTCGGGACCCAGTACTTC. Protein sequence: CSARDGVAGVGTQYF.

At least ten counts were recorded for this clonotype. The CDR3 here is CAISELSREQFF. The DNA for the CDR3 is TGTGCCATCAGTGAGCTATCAAGGGAGCAGTTCTTC. The chain recombines TRBV10-3 with TRBJ2-1, with unresolved D. CDR1 is ENHRY, CDR2 SYGVKD, per germline. V lost 2 bases and J 10 bases, leaving 9 bases between the germline ends. The CDR3 contains 12 residues.

The rearrangement links TRBV5-1 to TRBJ2-2; D is uncertain. V was clipped by 5 bases and J by 4 bases, with 9 bases between them. The CDR3 runs to 13 residues. CDR1 and CDR2 (germline): SGHRS, YFSETQ. The CDR3: CASSTVATGELFF. The CDR3 coding sequence is TGCGCCAGCAGTACAGTGGCCACCGGGGAGCTGTTTTTT.

This clonotype was detected many times. The V call is TRBV28, the J call TRBJ1-5; 9 bases agree with TRBD1. The CDR3 covers 16 residues. V trimming: 1 base; J trimming: 1 base; junction bases outside the gene matches: 2. The germline gives CDR1 MDHEN, CDR2 SYDVKM. The CDR3 sequence: CASSLFGQGSNQPQHF. CDR3 in DNA: TGTGCCAGCAGTTTATTCGGACAGGGGAGCAATCAGCCCCAGCATTTT.

This clonotype appeared many times. The V and J genes are TRBV6-6 and TRBJ2-5; no clear D. Deletions cut 7 bases from V and 1 base from J, with 13 bases between. This CDR3 is built from 14 residues. Germline V gene lookup returns CDR1 MNHNY and CDR2 SVGAGI (reference sequence). CDR3 amino acids: CASTVRRRQETQYF. CDR3 coding DNA: TGTGCCAGCACCGTCCGGCGGCGCCAAGAGACCCAGTACTTC.

The sample holds many counts of this clonotype. A much larger clonotype is one base distant, so this may be a read error. The CDR3 DNA reads as TGTGCCAGCAGTTTATTCGAGGACTCACCCCTCCACTTT. As protein: CASSLFEDSPLHF. This chain joins TRBV12-3 or TRBV12-4 and TRBJ1-6; D not resolved. Between the trimmed V and J ends, which lost 2 bases and 10 bases, there was a span of 9 bases. This CDR3 contains 13 residues.

This clonotype was found many times. The chain employs TRBV5-1 and TRBJ2-7, with D unresolved. The V and J ends lost 0 bases and 3 bases respectively, with 13 bases between them. This CDR3 has 15 amino acids. Germline V gene lookup returns CDR1 SGHRS and CDR2 YFSETQ. CDR3 in amino acids: CASSLEGSPYYEQYF. CDR3 nucleotides: TGCGCCAGCAGCTTGGAAGGGTCCCCCTACTACGAGCAGTACTTC.

This clonotype was seen ten or more times. This chain joins TRBV6-5 and TRBJ1-6; D may be TRBD1 (6 bases). From germline, CDR1 is MNHEY and CDR2 SVGAGI. Trimming removed 6 bases from V and 6 bases from J, with 12 bases in between. This CDR3 has 14 residues. CDR3 in amino acids: CASRTGTLNSPLHF. In DNA, the CDR3 is TGTGCCAGCAGGACAGGCACCCTTAATTCACCCCTCCACTTT.

This clonotype was counted many times. V gene TRBV2 combines with J gene TRBJ2-7; tentative D call: TRBD2 (5 bases). V lost 7 bases and J lost 5, with 12 bases in between. From germline, CDR1 is SNHLY and CDR2 FYNNEI. The CDR3 extends over 12 amino acids. The CDR3 sequence: CASKGPGDEQYF. The CDR3 DNA follows: TGTGCCAGCAAAGGCCCCGGGGACGAGCAGTACTTC. Based on the CDR3 plus reference TRBV2 and TRBJ2-7, the full variable domain is EPEVTQTPSHQVTQMGQEVILRCVPISNHLYFYWYRQILGQKVEFLVSFYNNEISEKSEIFDDQFSVERPDGSNFTLKIRSTKLEDSAMYFCASKGPGDEQYFGPGTRLTVT.

The chain has TRBV5-4 and TRBJ2-3; 8 nucleotides agree with TRBD1. J was trimmed by 5 bases and V by 1 base; bases with no gene match: 3. Germline assignment: CDR1 SGHNT and CDR2 YYREEE (reference sequence). The CDR3 extends over 14 amino acids. The CDR3 is CASSLRTGGDTQYF. CDR3 DNA: TGTGCCAGCAGCTTGAGAACAGGGGGAGATACGCAGTATTTT.

This clonotype occurred many times. The genes are TRBV3-1 and TRBJ2-3, with 10 bases aligning to TRBD2. The CDR3 is 16 amino acids. Germline assignment: CDR1 LGHDT and CDR2 YNNKEL (reference sequence). V lost 1 base, J lost 3 bases, and 4 bases stayed unmatched. CDR3 in amino acids: CASSQVSGGGTDTQYF. CDR3 in DNA: TGTGCCAGCAGCCAAGTAAGCGGGGGGGGAACAGATACGCAGTATTTT.

Many counts were recorded for this clonotype. V and J are TRBV20-1 and TRBJ2-7; D perhaps matches TRBD2 (7 bases). The CDR3 totals 14 residues. The germline CDR1 and CDR2 sequences are DFQATT and SNEGSKA (reference sequence). V was trimmed by 1 base and J by 2 bases, leaving 12 bases between them. CDR3 region: CSARAGGPPYEQYF. The CDR3 nucleotides read TGCAGTGCTAGAGCGGGGGGCCCCCCCTACGAGCAGTACTTC.

Ten or more counts support this clonotype. The rearrangement joins TRBV19 to TRBJ2-3; TRBD2 is a possible D gene (6 bases). The CDR3 consists of 17 residues. Trimming left V 3 bases short and J 1 base short, with 17 bases between. Germline CDR1 reads LNHDA; CDR2 reads SQIVND (reference sequence). The CDR3 bases are TGTGCCAGTAGTATGCCCCTGCGGGGTGGTGGCACAGATACGCAGTATTTT. Protein product: CASSMPLRGGGTDTQYF.

This clonotype was counted many times. This chain joins TRBV5-1 and TRBJ1-2, with a tentative D call TRBD1 (5 bases). Germline V lookup: CDR1 SGHRS, CDR2 YFSETQ. V was clipped by 0 bases and J by 8 bases, with 14 bases between them. This CDR3 contains 14 residues. CDR3 nucleotide sequence: TGCGCCAGCAGCTTGGGGGGCGGGGAAAACGGCTACACCTTC. The encoded protein is CASSLGGGENGYTF. The full variable domain, with the rest looked up from reference TRBV5-1 and TRBJ1-2, is KAGVTQTPRYLIKTRGQQVTLSCSPISGHRSVSWYQQTPGQGLQFLFEYFSETQRNKGNFPGRFSGRQFSNSRSEMNVSTLELGDSALYLCASSLGGGENGYTFGSGTRLTVV.

In this sample, this clonotype turned up many times. The chain recombines TRBV12-3 or TRBV12-4 with TRBJ2-1; D may correspond to TRBD1 or TRBD2 (5 bases each). This CDR3 has 16 residues. V was pared by 7 bases and J by 4 bases, with 20 bases between. CDR3 sequence (DNA): TGTGCCAGCACCCCGGGGCCGCCCGTTGGGTACAATGAGCAGTTCTTC. Its protein is CASTPGPPVGYNEQFF.

This clonotype has at least ten counts. The chain joins TRBV5-8 to TRBJ2-2; 7 positions match TRBD1. With V trimmed by 4 bases and J by 6 bases, 6 bases remained unmatched. In germline, CDR1 is SGHTS, CDR2 YDEGEE. CDR3 length: 14 amino acids. CDR3 sequence reads: CASSKDRDAGELFF. For the CDR3, the DNA is TGTGCCAGCAGCAAAGACAGGGACGCCGGGGAGCTGTTTTTT.

This clonotype appeared a few times. The rearrangement joins TRBV29-1 to TRBJ2-7, with TRBD2 matching over 13 bases. V trimming: 0 bases; J trimming: 3 bases; junction bases outside the gene matches: 5. From germline, CDR1 is SQVTM and CDR2 ANQGSEA. The CDR3 is 16 amino acids. For the CDR3, the DNA is TGCAGCGTTGAAGAATGGACTAGCGGGGGAAACTACGAGCAGTACTTC. Protein: CSVEEWTSGGNYEQYF.

This clonotype was detected ten times or more. This rearrangement joins TRBV28 to TRBJ1-1, with 9 bases matching TRBD1. This CDR3 contains 12 residues. CDR1 and CDR2 from the germline V gene are MDHEN and SYDVKM. J was trimmed by 10 bases and V by 3 bases; bases with no gene match: 3. CDR3 sequence reads: CASSLTDRGAFF. CDR3 nucleotides: TGTGCCAGCAGTTTGACGGACAGGGGAGCTTTCTTT.

This clonotype was seen at least ten times. This chain uses TRBV12-3 or TRBV12-4 with TRBJ1-2; TRBD1 agrees at 11 bases. J was trimmed by 7 bases and V by 5 bases; bases with no gene match: 3. CDR3 size: 13 residues. For the CDR3, the DNA is TGTGCCAGCAGTAGGACAGGGGGCGTTGGCTACACCTTC. This translates into CASSRTGGVGYTF.

This clonotype was detected many times. The genes are TRBV29-1 and TRBJ1-4; D gene uncertain. The germline V gene has CDR1 SQVTM and CDR2 ANQGSEA. V was pared by 2 bases and J by 0 bases, with 4 bases between. The CDR3 is 13 amino acids. In nucleotides, the CDR3 is TGCAGCGTTGAATCCGCAACTAATGAAAAACTGTTTTTT. The encoded protein is CSVESATNEKLFF.

This clonotype was found many times. This rearrangement joins TRBV28 to TRBJ2-1, with no clear D. This CDR3 region has 16 residues. Trimming left V 3 bases short and J 4 bases short, with 16 bases between. Germline V gives CDR1 MDHEN, CDR2 SYDVKM. CDR3 loop: CASSFWTLTQYNEQFF. The DNA of the CDR3 is TGTGCCAGCAGTTTTTGGACCTTAACCCAATACAATGAGCAGTTCTTC.

In its sample, this clonotype was seen many times. This sequence joins TRBV6-6 and TRBJ2-1; no clear D gene. Between the trimmed V and J ends, which lost 4 bases and 12 bases, there was a span of 13 bases. This CDR3 has 12 amino acids. The germline CDR1 and CDR2 sequences are MNHNY and SVGAGI (reference sequence). The DNA of the CDR3 is TGTGCCAGCAGTTCTCCATCGTCCGGGCAGTTCTTC. It encodes CASSSPSSGQFF.

This clonotype showed up many times. The chain has TRBV12-3 or TRBV12-4 and TRBJ1-3; a possible D gene is TRBD1 (5 bases). Between the trimmed V and J ends, which lost 3 bases and 0 bases, there was a span of 18 bases. This CDR3 spans 18 amino acids. The CDR3 nucleotides read TGTGCCAGCAGTTTTATGGGTGATGGACATTTCTCTGGAAACACCATATATTTT. Protein: CASSFMGDGHFSGNTIYF.

This clonotype showed up many times. J is TRBJ2-1 and V is TRBV5-1; weak D call: TRBD1 (5 bases). The CDR3 has 15 amino acids. Trimming shortened V by 0 bases and J by 3 bases, and 10 bases separated the two germline ends. Germline V gene data show CDR1 as SGHRS and CDR2 as YFSETQ. In DNA form, the CDR3 reads TGCGCCAGCAGCTTGGGGGGCTCGTTCTACAATGAGCAGTTCTTC. It encodes CASSLGGSFYNEQFF.

This clonotype was found many times. The chain recombines TRBV18 with TRBJ1-2; 9 bases align to TRBD1. The germline gives CDR1 KGHSH, CDR2 LQKENI. V was pared by 3 bases and J by 7 bases, with 9 bases of the junction left unmatched. The CDR3 extends over 15 amino acids. Here the CDR3 reads CASSPSRDRVSGYTF. The CDR3 nucleotides read TGTGCCAGCTCACCGTCCCGGGACAGGGTCAGTGGCTACACCTTC.

Ten or more counts support this clonotype. V is TRBV29-1 and J is TRBJ1-1, with D possibly TRBD1 on 5 matching bases. Germline V gene data show CDR1 as SQVTM and CDR2 as ANQGSEA. Trimming stripped 5 bases from V and 7 bases from J, with 17 bases between. The CDR3 is 13 residues long. CDR3 nucleotide sequence: TGCAGCGTTCGGAGGGGTGGTAAGGTTGAAGCTTTCTTT. It is translated as CSVRRGGKVEAFF.

The table lists this clonotype with many counts. This rearrangement joins TRBV7-2 to TRBJ2-2, with 10 nucleotides matching TRBD2. The CDR3 totals 17 residues. After removal of 5 bases from V and 2 bases from J, the junction contained 8 bases not matched to a gene. Germline V lookup: CDR1 SGHTA, CDR2 FQGNSA. The CDR3 DNA reads as TGTGCCAGCAGCCCTACTAGCGGGATCGGCAACACCGGGGAGCTGTTTTTT. Protein: CASSPTSGIGNTGELFF.